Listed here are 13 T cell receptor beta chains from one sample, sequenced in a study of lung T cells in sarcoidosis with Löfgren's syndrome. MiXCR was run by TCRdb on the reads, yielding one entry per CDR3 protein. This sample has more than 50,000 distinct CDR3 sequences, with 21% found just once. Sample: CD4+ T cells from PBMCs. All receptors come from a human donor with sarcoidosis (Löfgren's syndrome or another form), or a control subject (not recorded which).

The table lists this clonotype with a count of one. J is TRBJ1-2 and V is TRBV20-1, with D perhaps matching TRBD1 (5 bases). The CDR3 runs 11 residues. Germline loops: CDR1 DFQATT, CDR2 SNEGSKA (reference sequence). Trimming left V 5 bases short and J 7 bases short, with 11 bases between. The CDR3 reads CSALQDGGYTF. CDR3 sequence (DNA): TGCAGTGCTCTACAGGATGGTGGCTACACCTTC.

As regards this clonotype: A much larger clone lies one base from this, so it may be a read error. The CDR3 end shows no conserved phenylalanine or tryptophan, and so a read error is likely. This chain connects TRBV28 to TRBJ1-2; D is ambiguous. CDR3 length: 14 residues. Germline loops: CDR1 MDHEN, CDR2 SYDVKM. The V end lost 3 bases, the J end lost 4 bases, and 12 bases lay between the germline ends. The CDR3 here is CASSFRFGSYGYTL. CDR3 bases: TGTGCCAGCAGTTTCAGGTTTGGTAGCTATGGCTACACCCTC.

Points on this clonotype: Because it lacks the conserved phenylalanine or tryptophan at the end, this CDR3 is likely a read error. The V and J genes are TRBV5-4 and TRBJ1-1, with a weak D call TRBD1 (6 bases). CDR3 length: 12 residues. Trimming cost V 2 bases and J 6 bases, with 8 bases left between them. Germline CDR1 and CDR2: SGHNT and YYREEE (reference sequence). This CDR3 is CASSLNRAEAFL. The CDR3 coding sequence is TGTGCCAGCAGCTTAAACAGGGCTGAAGCTTTCCTT.

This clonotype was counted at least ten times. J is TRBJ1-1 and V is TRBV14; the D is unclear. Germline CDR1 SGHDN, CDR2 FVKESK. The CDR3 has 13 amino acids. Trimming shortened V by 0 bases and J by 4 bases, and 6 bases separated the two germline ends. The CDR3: CASSQDLGTEAFF. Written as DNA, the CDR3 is TGTGCCAGCAGCCAAGATCTTGGCACTGAAGCTTTCTTT.

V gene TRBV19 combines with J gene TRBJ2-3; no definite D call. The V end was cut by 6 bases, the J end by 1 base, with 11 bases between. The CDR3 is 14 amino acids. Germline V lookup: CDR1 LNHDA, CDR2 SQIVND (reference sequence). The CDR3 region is CASRVWARTDTQYF. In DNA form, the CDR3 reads TGTGCCAGTAGAGTTTGGGCCCGCACAGATACGCAGTATTTT.

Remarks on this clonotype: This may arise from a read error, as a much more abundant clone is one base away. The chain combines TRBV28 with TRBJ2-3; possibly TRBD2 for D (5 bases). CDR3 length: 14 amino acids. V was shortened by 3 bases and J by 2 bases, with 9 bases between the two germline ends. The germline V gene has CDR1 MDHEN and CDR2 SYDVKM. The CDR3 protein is CASSFERYTDTQYF. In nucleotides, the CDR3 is TGTGCCAGCAGTTTCGAGCGGTACACAGATACGCAGTATTTT.

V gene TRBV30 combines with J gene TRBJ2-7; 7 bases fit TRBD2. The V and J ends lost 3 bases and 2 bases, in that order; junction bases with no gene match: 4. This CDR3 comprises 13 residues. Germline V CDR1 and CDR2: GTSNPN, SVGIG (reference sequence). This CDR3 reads CAWSRAGAYEQYF. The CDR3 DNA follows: TGTGCCTGGAGCAGGGCGGGGGCCTACGAGCAGTACTTC. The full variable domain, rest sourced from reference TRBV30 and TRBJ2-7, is SQTIHQWPATLVQPVGSPLSLECTVEGTSNPNLYWYRQAAGRGLQLLFYSVGIGQISSEVPQNLSASRPQDRQFILSSKKLLLSDSGFYLCAWSRAGAYEQYFGPGTRLTVT.

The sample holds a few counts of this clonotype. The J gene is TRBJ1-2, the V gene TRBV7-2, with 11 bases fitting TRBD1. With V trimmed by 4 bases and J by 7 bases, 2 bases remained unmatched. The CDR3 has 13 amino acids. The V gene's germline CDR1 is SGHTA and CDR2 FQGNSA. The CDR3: CASSSDRGLGYTF. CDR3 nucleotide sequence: TGTGCCAGCAGCTCGGACAGGGGGCTTGGCTACACCTTC.

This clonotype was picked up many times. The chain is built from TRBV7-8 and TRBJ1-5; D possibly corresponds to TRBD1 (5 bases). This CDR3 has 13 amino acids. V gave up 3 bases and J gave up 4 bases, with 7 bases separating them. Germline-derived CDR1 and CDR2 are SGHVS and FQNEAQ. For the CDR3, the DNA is TGTGCCAGCAGCTTCCAGGGTAATCAGCCCCAGCATTTT. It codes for CASSFQGNQPQHF.

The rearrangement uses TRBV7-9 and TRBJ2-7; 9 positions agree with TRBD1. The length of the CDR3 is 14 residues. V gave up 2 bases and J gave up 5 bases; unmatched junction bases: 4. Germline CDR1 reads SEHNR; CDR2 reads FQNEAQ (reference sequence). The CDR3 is CASSLMGQGHEQYF. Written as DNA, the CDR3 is TGTGCCAGCAGCTTAATGGGACAGGGTCACGAGCAGTACTTC.

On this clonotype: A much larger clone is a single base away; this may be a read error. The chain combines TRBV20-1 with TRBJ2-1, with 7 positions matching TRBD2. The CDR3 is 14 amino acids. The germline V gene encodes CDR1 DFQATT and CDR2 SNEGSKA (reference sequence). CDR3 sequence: CSARAGGSHNEQFF. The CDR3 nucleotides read TGCAGTGCTAGAGCGGGAGGCTCCCACAATGAGCAGTTCTTC.

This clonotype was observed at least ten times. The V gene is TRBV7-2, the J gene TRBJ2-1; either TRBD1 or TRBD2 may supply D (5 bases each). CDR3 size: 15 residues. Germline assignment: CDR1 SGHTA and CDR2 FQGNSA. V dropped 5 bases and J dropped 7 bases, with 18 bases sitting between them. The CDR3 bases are TGTGCCAGCAGCCCGAAGTGGGGGTCGGAAAATGAGCAGTTCTTC. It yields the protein CASSPKWGSENEQFF.

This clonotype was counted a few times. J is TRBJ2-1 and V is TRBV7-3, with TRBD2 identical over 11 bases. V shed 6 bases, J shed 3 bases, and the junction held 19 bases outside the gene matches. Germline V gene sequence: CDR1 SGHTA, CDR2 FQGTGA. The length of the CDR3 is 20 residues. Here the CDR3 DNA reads TGTGCCAGCAGTTTTCCCCCGGGACTAGCGGTCTTGGGGATCTACAATGAGCAGTTCTTC. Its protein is CASSFPPGLAVLGIYNEQFF.